The clone carrying this T cell receptor beta chain was counted ten times or more. From germline, CDR1 is SGHTA and CDR2 FQGNSA. V lost 1 base and J lost 1, with 5 bases in between. This CDR3 spans 13 amino acids. MiXCR, applied by TCRdb to the 5' RACE reads, yields one record per CDR3 protein. This sample has 60,000 to 65,000 distinct CDR3 sequences; 22% occur once, and the top ten carry 2.5% to 3.5%. This TCR was sampled from a female donor with breast cancer. The sequencing input was memory CD4+ T cells sorted from a lymph node. Subset denoted: memory CD4+ T cells, CD4+CD45RO+CD25-. The chain carries TRBV7-2 and TRBJ2-7; D remains unclear. CDR3 DNA sequence: TGTGCCAGCAGCTTAGGGCGGTCCTACGAGCAGTACTTC. Protein: CASSLGRSYEQYF.